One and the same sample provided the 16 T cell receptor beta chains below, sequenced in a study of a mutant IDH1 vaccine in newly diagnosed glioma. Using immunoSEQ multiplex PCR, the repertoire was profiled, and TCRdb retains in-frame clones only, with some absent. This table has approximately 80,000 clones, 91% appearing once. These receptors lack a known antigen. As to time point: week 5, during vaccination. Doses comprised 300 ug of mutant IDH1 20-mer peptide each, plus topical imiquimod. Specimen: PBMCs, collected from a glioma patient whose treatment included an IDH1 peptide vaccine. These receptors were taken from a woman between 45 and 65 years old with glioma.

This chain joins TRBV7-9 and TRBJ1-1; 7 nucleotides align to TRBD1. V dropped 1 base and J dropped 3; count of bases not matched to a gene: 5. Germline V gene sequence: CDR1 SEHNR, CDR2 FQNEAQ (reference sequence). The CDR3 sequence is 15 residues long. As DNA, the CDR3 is TGTGCCAGCAGCTTAGGGGCCAGGGGGGACACTGAAGCTTTCTTT. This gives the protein CASSLGARGDTEAFF.

CDR3 nucleotides: TGTGCCAGCAGCGCCTACCGGGACAAAGGATTCTACGAGCAGTACTTC. It codes for CASSAYRDKGFYEQYF. The rearrangement links TRBV7-3 to TRBJ2-7, with a weak D call TRBD1 (6 bases). Germline CDR1 and CDR2: SGHTA and FQGTGA. The CDR3 has 16 amino acids. With 5 bases removed from V and 3 bases from J, the gap between germline ends came to 20 bases.

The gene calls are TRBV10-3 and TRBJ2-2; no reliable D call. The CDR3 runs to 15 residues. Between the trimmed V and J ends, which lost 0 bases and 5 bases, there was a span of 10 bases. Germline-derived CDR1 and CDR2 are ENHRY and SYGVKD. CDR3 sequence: CAISESAFGTGELFF. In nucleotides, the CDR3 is TGTGCCATCAGTGAGTCGGCCTTTGGGACCGGGGAGCTGTTTTTT.

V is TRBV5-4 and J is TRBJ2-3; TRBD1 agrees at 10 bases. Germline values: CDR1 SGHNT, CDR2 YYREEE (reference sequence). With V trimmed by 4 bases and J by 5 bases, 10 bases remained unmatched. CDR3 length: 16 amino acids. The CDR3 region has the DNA TGTGCCAGCAGCCCCTACGGACAGGGGGTAGGAGATACGCAGTATTTT. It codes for CASSPYGQGVGDTQYF.

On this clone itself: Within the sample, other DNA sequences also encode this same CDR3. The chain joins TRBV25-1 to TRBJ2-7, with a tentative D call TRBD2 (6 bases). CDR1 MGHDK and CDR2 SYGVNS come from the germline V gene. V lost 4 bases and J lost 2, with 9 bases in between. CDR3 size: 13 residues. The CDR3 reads CASSGAGAYEQYF. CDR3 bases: TGTGCCAGCAGTGGAGCGGGCGCCTACGAGCAGTACTTC.

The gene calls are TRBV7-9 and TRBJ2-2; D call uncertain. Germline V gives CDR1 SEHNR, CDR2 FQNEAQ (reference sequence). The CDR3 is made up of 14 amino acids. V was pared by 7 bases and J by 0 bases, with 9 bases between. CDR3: CASTRLTNTGELFF. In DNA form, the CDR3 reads TGTGCCAGCACCCGCCTGACGAACACCGGGGAGCTGTTTTTT.

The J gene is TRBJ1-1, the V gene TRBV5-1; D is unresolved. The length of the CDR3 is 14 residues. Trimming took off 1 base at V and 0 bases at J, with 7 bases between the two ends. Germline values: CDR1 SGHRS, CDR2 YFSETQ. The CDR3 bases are TGCGCCAGCAGCTTGACAGTCATGAACACTGAAGCTTTCTTT. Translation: CASSLTVMNTEAFF.

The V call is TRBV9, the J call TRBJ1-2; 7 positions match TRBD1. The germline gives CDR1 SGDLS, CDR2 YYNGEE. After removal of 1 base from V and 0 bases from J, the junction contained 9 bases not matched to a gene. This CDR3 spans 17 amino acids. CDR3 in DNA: TGTGCCAGCAGCGTACCGGTATCAGGGGGGTCTAACTATGGCTACACCTTC. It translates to CASSVPVSGGSNYGYTF. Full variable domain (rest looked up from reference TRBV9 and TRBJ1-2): DSGVTQTPKHLITATGQRVTLRCSPRSGDLSVYWYQQSLDQGLQFLIQYYNGEERAKGNILERFSAQQFPDLHSELNLSSLELGDSALYFCASSVPVSGGSNYGYTFGSGTRLTVV.

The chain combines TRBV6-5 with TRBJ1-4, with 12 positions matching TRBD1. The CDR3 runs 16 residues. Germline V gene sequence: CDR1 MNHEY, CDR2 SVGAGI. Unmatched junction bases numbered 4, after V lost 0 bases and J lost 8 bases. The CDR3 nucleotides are TGTGCCAGCAGTTACTCGATGGGACAGGGGGCAGAAAAACTGTTTTTT. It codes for CASSYSMGQGAEKLFF.

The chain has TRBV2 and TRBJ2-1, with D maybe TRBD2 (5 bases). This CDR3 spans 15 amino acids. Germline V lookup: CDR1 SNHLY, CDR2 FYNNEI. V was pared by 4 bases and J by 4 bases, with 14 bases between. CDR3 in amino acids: CASSGGLADYNEQFF. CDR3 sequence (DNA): TGTGCCAGCAGTGGGGGTCTAGCAGATTACAATGAGCAGTTCTTC.

The chain's CDR3 is CASHARDGELFF. The DNA of the CDR3 is TGTGCCAGTCACGCGAGGGACGGGGAGCTGTTTTTT. The rearrangement uses TRBV19 and TRBJ2-2, with D tentatively TRBD2 (5 bases). Germline V gene sequence: CDR1 LNHDA, CDR2 SQIVND (reference sequence). Trimming removed 8 bases at V and 7 bases at J, with 11 bases between. The CDR3 is 12 amino acids.

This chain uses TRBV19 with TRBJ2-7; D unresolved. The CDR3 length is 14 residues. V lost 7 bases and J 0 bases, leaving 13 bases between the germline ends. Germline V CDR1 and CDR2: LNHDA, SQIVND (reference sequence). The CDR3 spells CASTPGSGSYEQYF. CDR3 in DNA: TGTGCCAGTACCCCGGGCAGTGGCTCCTACGAGCAGTACTTC.

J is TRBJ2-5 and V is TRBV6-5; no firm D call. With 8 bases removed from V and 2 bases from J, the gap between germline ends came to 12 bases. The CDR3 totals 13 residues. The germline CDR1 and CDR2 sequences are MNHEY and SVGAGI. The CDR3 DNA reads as TGTGCCAGCCGCCTGACCTTTCAAGAGACCCAGTACTTC. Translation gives CASRLTFQETQYF.

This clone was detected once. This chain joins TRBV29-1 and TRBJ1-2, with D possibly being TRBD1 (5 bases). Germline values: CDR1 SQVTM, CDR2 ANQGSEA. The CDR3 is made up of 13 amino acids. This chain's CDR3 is CGSIHRNNYGYTF. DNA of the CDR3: TGCGGATCGATTCACAGGAATAACTATGGCTACACCTTC. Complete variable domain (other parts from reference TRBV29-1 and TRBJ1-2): SAVISQKPSRDICQRGTSLTIQCQVDSQVTMMFWYRQQPGQSLTLIATANQGSEATYESGFVIDKFPISRPNLTFSTLTVSNMSPEDSSIYLCGSIHRNNYGYTFGSGTRLTVV.

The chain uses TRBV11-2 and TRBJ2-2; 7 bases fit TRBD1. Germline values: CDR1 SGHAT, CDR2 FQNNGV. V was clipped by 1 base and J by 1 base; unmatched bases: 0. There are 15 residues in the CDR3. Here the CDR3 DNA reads TGTGCCAGCAGCTTAGGGACAGGGAACACCGGGGAGCTGTTTTTT. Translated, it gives CASSLGTGNTGELFF. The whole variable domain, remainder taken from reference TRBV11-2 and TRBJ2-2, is EAGVAQSPRYKIIEKRQSVAFWCNPISGHATLYWYQQILGQGPKLLIQFQNNGVVDDSQLPKDRFSAERLKGVDSTLKIQPAKLEDSAVYLCASSLGTGNTGELFFGEGSRLTVL.

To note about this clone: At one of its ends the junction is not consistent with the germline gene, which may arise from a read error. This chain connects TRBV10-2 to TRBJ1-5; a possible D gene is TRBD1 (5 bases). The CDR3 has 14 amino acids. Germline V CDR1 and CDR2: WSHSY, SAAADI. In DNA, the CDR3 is TGCGTCAGCAGGGAGGGTGGGCGCAATCAGCCCCAGCATTTT. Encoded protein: CVSREGGRNQPQHF.